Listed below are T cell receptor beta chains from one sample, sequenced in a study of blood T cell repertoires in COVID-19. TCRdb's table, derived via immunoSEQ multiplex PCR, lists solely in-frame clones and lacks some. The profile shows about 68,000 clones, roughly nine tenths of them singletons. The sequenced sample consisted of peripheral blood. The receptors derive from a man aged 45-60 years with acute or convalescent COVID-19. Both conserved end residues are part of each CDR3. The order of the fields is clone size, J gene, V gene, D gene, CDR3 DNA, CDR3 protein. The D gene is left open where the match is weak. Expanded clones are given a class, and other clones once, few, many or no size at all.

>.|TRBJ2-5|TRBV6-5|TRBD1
TGTGCCAGCAAGACAGGGGGGAAAGAGACCCAGTACTTC
CASKTGGKETQYF
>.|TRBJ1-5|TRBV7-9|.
TGTGCCAGCAGTTCCCAGGGAACCCAGCCCCAGCATTTT
CASSSQGTQPQHF
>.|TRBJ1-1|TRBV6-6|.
TGTGCCAGCAGTTACCTGCAGGCAAACACTGAAGCTTTCTTT
CASSYLQANTEAFF
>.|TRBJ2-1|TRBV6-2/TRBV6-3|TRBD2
TGTGCCAGCAGTTACGATTTCGGGAGCGGGAGGTCCTACAATGAGCAGTTCTTC
CASSYDFGSGRSYNEQFF
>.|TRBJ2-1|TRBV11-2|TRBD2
TGTGCCAGCAGCCAGACCGGTAGCGGGAGGGCCCGGTCCTACAATGAGCAGTTCTTC
CASSQTGSGRARSYNEQFF
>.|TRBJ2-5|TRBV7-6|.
TGTGCCAGCAGCTTAATTAACCCCAATAACAAAGAGACCCAGTACTTC
CASSLINPNNKETQYF
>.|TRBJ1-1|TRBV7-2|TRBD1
TGTGCCAGCAGCCCGGGACAGGGCAAAGCTTTCTTT
CASSPGQGKAFF
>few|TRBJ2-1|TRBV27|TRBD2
TGTGCCAGCAGTCCGCACCCGGGACTAGCGGGGTACAATGAGCAGTTCTTC
CASSPHPGLAGYNEQFF
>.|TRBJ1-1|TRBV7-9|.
TGTGCCAGCAGCTCTCGGGAGGGGAAGGGGTCTGAAGCTTTCTTT
CASSSREGKGSEAFF
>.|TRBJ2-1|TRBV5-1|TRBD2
TGCGCCAGCATCCCCGGGACTACAACGGACAATGAGCAGTTCTTC
CASIPGTTTDNEQFF
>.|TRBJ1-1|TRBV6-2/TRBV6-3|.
TGTGCCAGCAGTTACCTCCTAAGTGGGGCAGCTTTCTTT
CASSYLLSGAAFF
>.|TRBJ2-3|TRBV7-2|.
TGTGCCAGCAGCTTAAAGCCTGGCACAGATACGCAGTATTTT
CASSLKPGTDTQYF
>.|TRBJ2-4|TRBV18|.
TGTGCCAGCTCACCACCGGGCAGGGCGAGGAACATTCAGTACTTC
CASSPPGRARNIQYF
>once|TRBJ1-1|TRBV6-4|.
TGTGCCAGCAGTGCCACAGGGAACACTGAAGCTTTCTTT
CASSATGNTEAFF
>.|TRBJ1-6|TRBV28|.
TGTGCCAGCACCCGGACAGAGAATTCACCCCTCCACTTT
CASTRTENSPLHF
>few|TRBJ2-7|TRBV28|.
TGTGCCAGCAGTTTGAGGCAGGGGGGCAGGGAGCAGTACTTC
CASSLRQGGREQYF